This is a list of T cell receptor beta chains from one sample in a study of blood T cell repertoires in COVID-19. Sequencing used immunoSEQ multiplex PCR; TCRdb keeps in-frame clones, though not all of them. The sample shows tens of thousands of clones, about 76% of them seen only once. The specimen sequenced was peripheral blood. These receptors came from a human donor in a cohort sampled during active COVID-19. CDR3s include the opening cysteine and the closing phenylalanine or tryptophan. Each record gives: CDR3 length, V gene, J gene, CDR3 protein.

15,TRBV28,TRBJ1-4,CASSTSDTTNEKLFF
16,TRBV5-4,TRBJ2-6,CASRGQIYSGANVLTF
14,TRBV24-1,TRBJ2-3,CATSRTGMTDTQYF
17,TRBV3-1/TRBV3-2,TRBJ2-2,CASSPPQGGAGTGELFF
15,TRBV11-2,TRBJ2-3,CASSLAKGATDTQYF
16,TRBV27,TRBJ2-1,CASSLDIGTSYNEQFF
15,TRBV5-5,TRBJ1-2,CASSLLGQPNYGYTF
12,TRBV24-1,TRBJ1-1,CATTGGVGEAFF
15,TRBV7-3,TRBJ2-3,CASSSSAGGAGTQYF
13,TRBV7-8,TRBJ2-7,CASSIRRVYEQYF
12,TRBV7-2,TRBJ2-3,CASSRPTDTQYF
16,TRBV10-3,TRBJ1-3,CAISDRGPNSGNTIYF
14,TRBV9,TRBJ2-5,CASSSPRGQETQYF
15,TRBV24-1,TRBJ2-3,CATSAGQGRADTQYF
13,TRBV5-4,TRBJ1-1,CASSYRGNTEAFF
15,TRBV27,TRBJ2-3,CASSLLEPFTDTQYF
19,TRBV23-1,TRBJ2-3,CASSPVWGSGDYYTDTQYF